This TCR beta chain was identified during a study of cytomegalovirus exposure and HLA in healthy donors. Trimming left V 4 bases short and J 3 bases short, with 14 bases between. CDR1 SGHRS and CDR2 YFSETQ come from the germline V gene. The CDR3 is made up of 15 amino acids. Overall study results and limits: Indistinguishable V segments such as TRBV6-2 and TRBV6-3 were excluded.

Turning to this clone: Its antigen is still unknown.

Vbeta (60) and Jbeta (13) primers were used in the PCR. The repertoire was sequenced with immunoSEQ multiplex PCR; TCRdb's copy has only in-frame clones and lacks some. Here the sample spans 65,000 to 90,000 clones, less than 80% being singletons. Specimen: PBMCs. V usage is TRBV5-1 and J usage is TRBJ2-1, with D possibly matching TRBD2 (5 bases). The TCR sequence derives from a man aged 30 to 39 in good health and CMV-seronegative. The CDR3 bases are TGCGCCAGCAGCCCTATTGGGGAGAACTACAATGAGCAGTTCTTC. Its translation: CASSPIGENYNEQFF.